Listed below are T cell receptor beta chains from one sample, sequenced in a study of CD8 T cells in Susac syndrome. TCRdb processed the immunoSEQ multiplex PCR reads anew with MiXCR; each CDR3 protein has one entry. The profile shows approximately 200,000 distinct CDR3 sequences, over 90% of them singletons. Sequenced: CD4+ T cells from PBMCs. These receptors were obtained from a human donor with multiple sclerosis. The CDR3 runs from the conserved cysteine through the conserved F or W. The D gene is left open where the match is weak. The listing skips clone size in some rows; elsewhere it reads once, few, many or a size class.

size: -
J: TRBJ2-6
D: -
V: TRBV27
DNA: TGTGCCAGCAGTTTCTCCCTCGCTGGGGCCAACGTCCTGACTTTC
CDR3: CASSFSLAGANVLTF

size: -
J: TRBJ2-3
D: TRBD2
V: TRBV24-1
DNA: TGTGCCACCAGTGAGGGCGGGAGGGCCGATGCGGCGCAGTATTTT
CDR3: CATSEGGRADAAQYF

size: few
J: TRBJ1-6
D: -
V: TRBV7-9
DNA: TGTGCCAGCAGCCTGGAACGATCACCCCTCCACTTT
CDR3: CASSLERSPLHF

size: -
J: TRBJ1-2
D: -
V: TRBV12-3/TRBV12-4
DNA: TGTGCCAGCAGTTCGAGTAACGGTTTTAACTATGGCTACACCTTC
CDR3: CASSSSNGFNYGYTF

size: once
J: TRBJ2-4
D: TRBD1
V: TRBV4-2
DNA: TGTGCCAGCAGCCAAGAAGGACAGGGTGGGGACATTCAGTACTTC
CDR3: CASSQEGQGGDIQYF

size: -
J: TRBJ2-7
D: TRBD2
V: TRBV18
DNA: TGTGCCAGCTCACCAACTGGACTAGCGGGCTCAGGAACCTACGAGCAGTACTTC
CDR3: CASSPTGLAGSGTYEQYF

size: -
J: TRBJ1-1
D: -
V: TRBV3-1
DNA: TGTGCCAGCAGCCAGTTGGTGGGGGACACTGAAGCTTTCTTT
CDR3: CASSQLVGDTEAFF

size: -
J: TRBJ1-5
D: -
V: TRBV20-1
DNA: TGCAGTGCCCGGACAGCAAGGTCCCAGCATTTT
CDR3: CSARTARSQHF

size: -
J: TRBJ2-1
D: -
V: TRBV30
DNA: TGTGCCTGGAGATCAGGTTGGTTAGATGAGCAGTTCTTC
CDR3: CAWRSGWLDEQFF

size: -
J: TRBJ2-7
D: -
V: TRBV7-2
DNA: TGTGCCAGCAGCTTAGTTAGTACCTCGGGGCGCGAGCAGTACTTC
CDR3: CASSLVSTSGREQYF

size: -
J: TRBJ2-2
D: -
V: TRBV30
DNA: TGTGCCTGGAGTGTACAGACAACTGGGGAGCTGTTTTTT
CDR3: CAWSVQTTGELFF

size: -
J: TRBJ2-1
D: TRBD2
V: TRBV14
DNA: TGTGCCAGCAGCCCTTTTCCTAGCGGGTACTCCTACAATGAGCAGTTCTTC
CDR3: CASSPFPSGYSYNEQFF

size: -
J: TRBJ1-2
D: -
V: TRBV15
DNA: TGTGCCACCAGCACTGATACGACCGTTAACTATGGCTACACCTTC
CDR3: CATSTDTTVNYGYTF

size: -
J: TRBJ2-3
D: -
V: TRBV29-1
DNA: TGCAGCGTTGAAGTTCGAGGGAGACGCGATACGCAGTATTTT
CDR3: CSVEVRGRRDTQYF

size: -
J: TRBJ2-1
D: -
V: TRBV19
DNA: TGTGCCAGTAGTTTTGACTTTTCGTGGGGCAATGAGCAGTTCTTC
CDR3: CASSFDFSWGNEQFF

size: -
J: TRBJ2-3
D: TRBD1
V: TRBV7-9
DNA: TGTGCCAGCAGCATTGGGCGGACAGGAGATACGCAGTATTTT
CDR3: CASSIGRTGDTQYF

size: -
J: TRBJ2-7
D: -
V: TRBV27
DNA: TGTGCCAGCAGACCCGGGGTTGGGGCCTACGAGCAGTACTTC
CDR3: CASRPGVGAYEQYF

size: -
J: TRBJ2-4
D: TRBD2
V: TRBV14
DNA: TGTGCCAGCAGCCAAGGAGGACTAGCGGAAGCCAAAAACATTCAGTACTTC
CDR3: CASSQGGLAEAKNIQYF

size: -
J: TRBJ1-2
D: -
V: TRBV29-1
DNA: TGCAGCGTTGACAGATCTGGCTACACCTTC
CDR3: CSVDRSGYTF

size: -
J: TRBJ2-1
D: -
V: TRBV16
DNA: TGTGCCAGCAGCCAAAATAGCGGCTCCTACAATGAGCAGTTCTTC
CDR3: CASSQNSGSYNEQFF

size: few
J: TRBJ1-2
D: -
V: TRBV29-1
DNA: TGCAGCGTTCCGAGACTCACCTATGGCTACACCTTC
CDR3: CSVPRLTYGYTF

size: -
J: TRBJ2-7
D: TRBD2
V: TRBV11-2
DNA: TGTGCCAGCAGCTTTCTAGCGGGAGTGGCCTACGAGCAGTACTTC
CDR3: CASSFLAGVAYEQYF

size: -
J: TRBJ2-7
D: -
V: TRBV24-1
DNA: TGTGCCACCAGTGATCCCCGGGAAATCCTCAACGAGCAGTACTTC
CDR3: CATSDPREILNEQYF

size: -
J: TRBJ2-5
D: -
V: TRBV2
DNA: TGTGCCAGCCTTCAGGGGGGTGCCCAAGAGACCCAGTACTTC
CDR3: CASLQGGAQETQYF

size: -
J: TRBJ2-7
D: -
V: TRBV18
DNA: TGTGCCAGCTCACCCGGGACCAACCTACCCTACGAGCAGTACTTC
CDR3: CASSPGTNLPYEQYF

size: -
J: TRBJ2-3
D: TRBD2
V: TRBV7-2
DNA: TGTGCCAGCAGCTTAGCAGCGGGGGGATCATATACGCAGTATTTT
CDR3: CASSLAAGGSYTQYF

size: -
J: TRBJ1-5
D: TRBD1
V: TRBV25-1
DNA: TGTGCCAGCAGTGAGCGACAGGGCGATCAGCCCCAGCATTTT
CDR3: CASSERQGDQPQHF

size: -
J: TRBJ2-5
D: -
V: TRBV20-1
DNA: TGCAGTGCTAGTTTTGTGGTGGAAGAGACCCAGTACTTC
CDR3: CSASFVVEETQYF

size: once
J: TRBJ2-1
D: -
V: TRBV9
DNA: TGTGCCAGCAGCGTAGACCCCCGGGACCTCGGTGAGCAGTTCTTC
CDR3: CASSVDPRDLGEQFF

size: -
J: TRBJ2-6
D: -
V: TRBV30
DNA: TGTGCCTGGAGTGGGTCTTCTGGGGCCAACGTCCTGACTTTC
CDR3: CAWSGSSGANVLTF

size: -
J: TRBJ2-5
D: -
V: TRBV3-1
DNA: TGTGCCAGCAGCCAAGAGACAGAGACCCAGTACTTC
CDR3: CASSQETETQYF

size: -
J: TRBJ2-1
D: TRBD2
V: TRBV3-1
DNA: TGTGCCAGCAGCCAAGTGGTTGGCGGGGGTTACAATGAGCAGTTCTTC
CDR3: CASSQVVGGGYNEQFF

size: -
J: TRBJ1-2
D: TRBD1
V: TRBV9
DNA: TGTGCCAGCAGCACCAGGGACAGGGGGCTTATCTACTATGGCTACACCTTC
CDR3: CASSTRDRGLIYYGYTF

size: few
J: TRBJ2-6
D: TRBD1
V: TRBV5-4
DNA: TGTGCCAGCAGCTTGTGGCAGGGGGTCTCGGGGGCCAACGTCCTGACTTTC
CDR3: CASSLWQGVSGANVLTF

size: once
J: TRBJ2-5
D: TRBD2
V: TRBV24-1
DNA: TGTGCCACCAGTGATGCATCAACTTCCGGGACTAGCGGGACCGGGCAGTACTTC
CDR3: CATSDASTSGTSGTGQYF

size: -
J: TRBJ1-5
D: -
V: TRBV7-8
DNA: TGTGCCAGCAGCTTGGGGAGGGGGTATCAGCCCCAGCATTTT
CDR3: CASSLGRGYQPQHF

size: once
J: TRBJ1-2
D: -
V: TRBV2
DNA: TGTGCCAGCAGTGAATCTTCCTATGGCTACACCTTC
CDR3: CASSESSYGYTF

size: -
J: TRBJ1-1
D: TRBD1
V: TRBV6-1
DNA: TGTGCCAGCCGATCACAGGGGGCATCGATGAACACTGAAGCTTTCTTT
CDR3: CASRSQGASMNTEAFF

size: -
J: TRBJ1-6
D: -
V: TRBV5-1
DNA: TGCGCCAGCAGCTTGGAGGTGCTAGGGGTGTCACCCCTCCACTTT
CDR3: CASSLEVLGVSPLHF

size: -
J: TRBJ2-7
D: -
V: TRBV5-1
DNA: TGCGCCAGCAGCTTCACAGGAAACTACGAGCAGTACTTC
CDR3: CASSFTGNYEQYF

size: -
J: TRBJ1-2
D: -
V: TRBV3-1
DNA: TGTGCCAGCAGCCAAATAGGGACTCCCCCCGAGGGCTACACCTTC
CDR3: CASSQIGTPPEGYTF

size: -
J: TRBJ1-5
D: TRBD1
V: TRBV12-3/TRBV12-4
DNA: TGTGCCAGCAGTTTGACAGGGGTTTTGGGTCAGCCCCAGCATTTT
CDR3: CASSLTGVLGQPQHF

size: -
J: TRBJ1-5
D: -
V: TRBV2
DNA: TGTGCCAGCAACGGCGGAGGGGGCAATCAGCCCCAGCATTTT
CDR3: CASNGGGGNQPQHF

size: -
J: TRBJ1-2
D: -
V: TRBV12-3/TRBV12-4
DNA: TGTGCCAGCAGTTCAGACGGAGACTATGGCTACACCTTC
CDR3: CASSSDGDYGYTF

size: -
J: TRBJ1-2
D: -
V: TRBV29-1
DNA: TGCAGCGTTGAAGCTGTGGACTATGGCTACACCTTC
CDR3: CSVEAVDYGYTF

size: -
J: TRBJ2-5
D: -
V: TRBV20-1
DNA: TGCAGTGCTGACGGACGGTTCCAAGAGACCCAGTACTTC
CDR3: CSADGRFQETQYF

size: -
J: TRBJ1-2
D: TRBD1
V: TRBV3-1
DNA: TGTGCCAGCAGGGACCGGGACAGTTTCTATGGCTACACCTTC
CDR3: CASRDRDSFYGYTF

size: -
J: TRBJ2-2
D: TRBD1
V: TRBV6-2/TRBV6-3
DNA: TGTGCCAGCAGTTACCGGACAGGGGGGATCGGGGAGCTGTTTTTT
CDR3: CASSYRTGGIGELFF

size: -
J: TRBJ1-3
D: -
V: TRBV9
DNA: TGTGCCAGCAGCGAGGGACAAATCAGGGGATACGATGTGGGGATATATTTT
CDR3: CASSEGQIRGYDVGIYF